This record concerns one T cell receptor (beta chain) sequence. The data stem from a study of T cell repertoires in cytomegalovirus infection. Study information: It was the public TCR beta signatures that indicated both CMV infection and matching HLA type.

Via MiXCR, TCRdb re-called the reads, giving one row per CDR3 protein. The table has around 170,000 distinct CDR3 sequences, approximately 17% seen once; the top ten hold 18%. Looked up from germline, CDR1 is MNHGY and CDR2 is SAAAGT. Trimming removed 0 bases from V and 5 bases from J, with 7 bases in between. This CDR3 has 13 residues. The sequence derives from a human donor in good health (CMV status not recorded). Some clones in this sample may be carry-over from other donors' samples. V is TRBV6-8 and J is TRBJ1-2; D possibly corresponds to TRBD1 (5 bases). The sample comprised CD8+ T cells from PBMCs. This CDR3 reads CASSYSDSYGYTF. DNA of the CDR3: TGTGCCAGCAGTTACTCTGACAGTTATGGCTACACCTTC.